This T cell receptor beta chain was retrieved from a study of T cells in Graves' hyperthyroidism and ophthalmopathy. Enrolled ophthalmopathy patients presented with a Clinical Activity Score of at least 3, a NOSPECS grade of at least 4, and disease duration under 3 months. Patients were excluded because of uncontrolled infection, other autoimmune disease, pregnancy or lactation. The source material, RNA transcripts, was used to amplify TCR beta CDR3 regions. HTBI primers were used for first-round RT-PCR of the TCR CDR3. TCRdb reprocessed the multiplex PCR reads with MiXCR, giving one entry per CDR3 protein. The top ten clones hold 3.5% to 4.5% of a sample with around 610,000 distinct CDR3 sequences, under 15% of them seen once. Germline lookup yields CDR1 MNHEY and CDR2 SMNVEV (reference sequence). With V trimmed by 6 bases and J by 4 bases, 7 bases remained unmatched. The CDR3 has 14 amino acids.

The sample holds many counts of this clonotype. Specimen: blood. The clonotype was recovered from a woman between 35 and 50 years old with Graves' ophthalmopathy. V usage is TRBV27 and J usage is TRBJ2-5; 8 bases map to TRBD1. This CDR3 is CASSDRGVLETQYF. CDR3 coding DNA: TGTGCCAGCAGCGACAGGGGCGTTTTAGAGACCCAGTACTTC.